This T cell receptor beta chain was obtained from a study of a mutant IDH1 vaccine in newly diagnosed glioma. The wider study: Investigators started vaccination 4-6 weeks after radiotherapy alone, or with temozolomide cycles. Of the patients given treatment, roughly 60% were male and about 38% were female, and a mean age of roughly 40 years was recorded. The therapy given earlier, which was standard therapy, consisted of radiotherapy, temozolomide, or both, and most of the patients received both.

This clone came up a few times. The antigen remains undetermined. Time point specified: week 47, end of study. The content of each vaccine dose was 300 ug of mutant IDH1 20-mer peptide, and topical imiquimod accompanied it. Measured with immunoSEQ multiplex PCR; TCRdb has only the in-frame clones, and not every one. This sample yields just over 60,000 clones, of which around 83% are seen a single time; 3.8% belongs to the top ten. Germline V gene lookup returns CDR1 KGHSH and CDR2 LQKENI. The V gene lost 3 bases and the J gene lost 2 bases, with 7 bases spanning the gap. This CDR3 spans 13 amino acids.

The chain employs TRBV18 and TRBJ1-2; possibly TRBD1 for D (6 bases). Sequenced here: PBMCs, sampled from a glioma patient whose treatment included an IDH1 peptide vaccine. The origin of this receptor is a man under 40 with glioma. CDR3: CASSPDRNYGYTF. The CDR3, as DNA: TGTGCCAGCTCACCTGACAGGAACTATGGCTACACCTTC.